This TCR beta chain was profiled in a study of patients and donors after allogeneic stem cell transplantation. With regard to this clonotype: At one end the junction does not follow the germline gene, possibly because of a read error.

MiXCR, run by TCRdb on the RT-PCR reads, gives a single entry per CDR3 protein. This sample carries about 150,000 distinct CDR3 sequences, approximately 25% of them seen once, and the ten largest clones take 25% to 30%. The CDR3 contains 13 residues. Looked up from germline, CDR1 is LGHDT and CDR2 is YNNKEL (reference sequence). The TCR was taken from a human donor who was either an allogeneic HSCT recipient or a stem cell or donor lymphocyte infusion donor (not recorded which). It is not recorded whose cells these are; they may come from a transplant donor. V and J are TRBV3-1 and TRBJ2-5; D gene unclear. Sequencing was done on a sample of blood, either unsorted or a sorted T cell fraction (not recorded which). CDR3 DNA sequence: TGTGCCTGCAGCCGAGATCCTCAGGAGACCCAGTACTTC. It codes for CACSRDPQETQYF.